These 19 T cell receptor beta chains share one sample of origin, sequenced in a study of blood T cell repertoires in COVID-19 (dated by TCRdb to about 2020). Library preparation employed the immunoSEQ multiplex PCR assay. The clones in this table, taken by TCRdb from immuneACCESS, are in-frame only. Not every clone is retained; where verified, under half of the shortfall comes from an unresolved V gene, and the cause of the rest is unknown. A total of about 160,000 clones appear in this sample, over 80% of them only once. The ten largest clones capture 3% to 4.5% of the sample. What was sequenced was peripheral blood. These receptors were obtained from a woman aged 60-75 years who had recovered from COVID-19.

V usage is TRBV7-3 and J usage is TRBJ2-3; 15 bases agree with TRBD2. V was pared by 4 bases and J by 1 base, with 9 bases of the junction left unmatched. From germline, CDR1 is SGHTA and CDR2 FQGTGA. The CDR3 totals 19 residues. In nucleotides, the CDR3 is TGTGCCAGCAGCTGGGGACTAGCGGGGGGCCCGATTGGCACAGATACGCAGTATTTT. Translating it yields CASSWGLAGGPIGTDTQYF.

The chain joins TRBV19 to TRBJ1-1; the D is unclear. The length of the CDR3 is 13 residues. Germline CDR1 reads LNHDA; CDR2 reads SQIVND (reference sequence). Deletions cut 6 bases from V and 5 bases from J, with 13 bases between. CDR3: CASRLSGRTEAFF. In DNA form, the CDR3 reads TGTGCCAGTAGGCTCAGTGGGAGGACTGAAGCTTTCTTT.

This clone is a singleton in its sample. The chain carries TRBV3-1 (or the pseudogene TRBV3-2) and TRBJ1-4, with TRBD1 as a possible D gene (5 bases). The CDR3 totals 15 residues. CDR1 and CDR2 (germline): LGHDT, YNNKEL (reference sequence). The ends were cut back, 0 bases at V and 7 bases at J, with 12 bases in the middle. The CDR3 loop reads CASSQEIGVSEKLFF. The DNA of the CDR3 is TGTGCCAGCAGCCAAGAAATAGGGGTCTCTGAAAAACTGTTTTTT.

V and J are TRBV7-9 and TRBJ2-5, with no clear D. CDR1 SEHNR and CDR2 FQNEAQ come from the germline V gene (reference sequence). There are 15 residues in the CDR3. The V end was cut by 0 bases, the J end by 1 base, with 9 bases between. The CDR3 sequence: CASSLALVPQETQYF. The CDR3 DNA reads TGTGCCAGCAGCTTAGCGCTAGTTCCCCAAGAGACCCAGTACTTC. Full variable domain (missing parts from reference TRBV7-9 and TRBJ2-5): DTGVSQNPRHKITKRGQNVTFRCDPISEHNRLYWYRQTLGQGPEFLTYFQNEAQLEKSRLLSDRFSAERPKGSFSTLEIQRTEQGDSAMYLCASSLALVPQETQYFGPGTRLLVL.

The rearrangement links TRBV6-5 to TRBJ2-7, with 7 bases identical to TRBD1. Looked up from germline, CDR1 is MNHEY and CDR2 is SVGAGI. The CDR3 contains 14 residues. Trimming took 7 bases from V and 4 from J; bases not matched to a gene: 10. In nucleotides, the CDR3 is TGTGCCAGCAAGACCGGGACAGCGTTTTACGAGCAGTACTTC. It specifies CASKTGTAFYEQYF.

This chain links TRBV19 with TRBJ1-3, with 7 bases matching TRBD1. V was clipped by 6 bases and J by 0 bases; unmatched bases: 5. In germline, CDR1 is LNHDA, CDR2 SQIVND (reference sequence). This CDR3 contains 15 residues. As DNA, the CDR3 is TGTGCCAGTAGGTTAAGACAGGGCTCTGGAAACACCATATATTTT. Translating it yields CASRLRQGSGNTIYF.

This chain links TRBV9 with TRBJ1-4; 10 nucleotides agree with TRBD1. Germline values: CDR1 SGDLS, CDR2 YYNGEE. V was clipped by 3 bases and J by 7 bases; unmatched bases: 9. The CDR3 loop spans 16 amino acids. CDR3 bases: TGTGCCAGCAGCGCCCCCCGGACAGGGGGACTTGAAAAACTGTTTTTT. This codes for CASSAPRTGGLEKLFF. The whole variable domain, remainder taken from reference TRBV9 and TRBJ1-4, is DSGVTQTPKHLITATGQRVTLRCSPRSGDLSVYWYQQSLDQGLQFLIQYYNGEERAKGNILERFSAQQFPDLHSELNLSSLELGDSALYFCASSAPRTGGLEKLFFGSGTQLSVL.

The rearrangement joins TRBV11-2 to TRBJ2-3; 11 bases map to TRBD2. The germline V gene encodes CDR1 SGHAT and CDR2 FQNNGV. The CDR3 contains 14 residues. Trimming cost V 7 bases and J 6 bases; bases outside gene matches: 6. CDR3 residues: CASTGLAGRDTQYF. The CDR3 region has the DNA TGTGCCAGCACCGGACTAGCGGGCAGGGATACGCAGTATTTT.

J is TRBJ1-5 and V is TRBV4-2; a possible D gene is TRBD1 (6 bases). V lost 1 base to trimming and J lost 3 bases, with 19 bases between them. There are 18 residues in the CDR3. Per the germline V gene, CDR1 is LGHNA and CDR2 is YNFKEQ. Here the CDR3 DNA reads TGTGCCAGCAGCCAAGGGGGAGGGTACAGGGCGTTCAATCAGCCCCAGCATTTT. It is translated as CASSQGGGYRAFNQPQHF.

This clone was detected once. This chain connects TRBV18 to TRBJ1-2, with 9 bases that match TRBD1. Looked up from germline, CDR1 is KGHSH and CDR2 is LQKENI. CDR3 length: 15 residues. V lost 0 bases, J lost 7 bases, and 6 bases stayed unmatched. The chain's CDR3 is CASSPPWDREVGYTF. The CDR3 DNA sequence: TGTGCCAGCTCACCACCTTGGGACAGGGAGGTTGGCTACACCTTC. The variable domain in full, completed from reference TRBV18 and TRBJ1-2, reads NAGVMQNPRHLVRRRGQEARLRCSPMKGHSHVYWYRQLPEEGLKFMVYLQKENIIDESGMPKERFSAEFPKEGPSILRIQQVVRGDSAAYFCASSPPWDREVGYTFGSGTRLTVV.

The DNA of the CDR3 is TGTGCCAGTAGTACCCTCACGGAGACCGCCTTGGCTTTCTTT. As protein: CASSTLTETALAFF. The rearrangement joins TRBV19 to TRBJ1-1, with D unclear. The ends were cut back, 4 bases at V and 11 bases at J, with 20 bases in the middle. The CDR3 covers 14 residues. Germline CDR1 LNHDA, CDR2 SQIVND (reference sequence).

V is TRBV2 and J is TRBJ1-2; D is undetermined. Germline V gene sequence: CDR1 SNHLY, CDR2 FYNNEI. Between the trimmed V and J ends, which lost 4 bases and 11 bases, there was a span of 17 bases. CDR3 length equals 13 residues. CDR3 bases: TGTGCCAGCAGTGTTCTCCCCGGCGGAGGTTACACCTTC. Translated: CASSVLPGGGYTF.

This chain uses TRBV7-3 with TRBJ2-5, with 7 bases identical to TRBD2. The germline gives CDR1 SGHTA, CDR2 FQGTGA. V shed 4 bases and J 5 bases; nucleotides not matched to a gene: 13. The CDR3 is made up of 16 amino acids. CDR3 bases: TGTGCCAGCAGCTCCCAACCGGGACTAACTCGGGAGACCCAGTACTTC. Its translation: CASSSQPGLTRETQYF.

This sequence joins TRBV20-1 and TRBJ2-3; 8 nucleotides match TRBD2. V dropped 3 bases and J dropped 6; count of bases not matched to a gene: 14. The V gene's germline CDR1 is DFQATT and CDR2 SNEGSKA (reference sequence). This CDR3 spans 16 amino acids. CDR3 sequence: CSASGQAGGHGDTQYF. CDR3 DNA: TGCAGTGCTAGTGGCCAGGCGGGGGGCCACGGGGATACGCAGTATTTT.

Only one count was recorded for this clone. This sequence joins TRBV4-2 and TRBJ1-4; D may be TRBD1 (5 bases). The CDR3 extends over 16 amino acids. Trimming shortened V by 0 bases and J by 4 bases, and 12 bases separated the two germline ends. In germline, CDR1 is LGHNA, CDR2 YNFKEQ. The CDR3 sequence: CASSQDTRQINEKLFF. The CDR3 bases are TGTGCCAGCAGCCAAGATACGAGACAGATTAATGAAAAACTGTTTTTT.

Note on this clone: This CDR3 fails to terminate in the conserved phenylalanine or tryptophan, so it likely reflects a read error. Because the CDR3's place on the DNA is in doubt, the DNA is left out and the CDR3 is given as listed by TCRdb. J is TRBJ1-2 and V is TRBV20-1. With termini counted, the CDR3 has 9 amino acids. Looked up from germline, CDR1 is DFQATT and CDR2 is SNEGSKA (reference sequence). This CDR3 is CSAGDGSLY.

This clone turned up a few times. The rearrangement joins TRBV2 to TRBJ2-1; TRBD1 is a possible D gene (6 bases). The CDR3 runs 15 residues. Trimming took 3 bases from V and 8 from J, leaving 17 bases between them. The germline V gene has CDR1 SNHLY and CDR2 FYNNEI. CDR3 nucleotides: TGTGCCAGCAGTGACTCAGGGGCTCAATCGGATGAGCAGTTCTTC. It is translated as CASSDSGAQSDEQFF. The full variable domain, its missing parts supplied by reference TRBV2 and TRBJ2-1, is EPEVTQTPSHQVTQMGQEVILRCVPISNHLYFYWYRQILGQKVEFLVSFYNNEISEKSEIFDDQFSVERPDGSNFTLKIRSTKLEDSAMYFCASSDSGAQSDEQFFGPGTRLTVL.

This rearrangement joins TRBV7-8 to TRBJ2-1, with D perhaps TRBD1 (6 bases). Germline loops: CDR1 SGHVS, CDR2 FQNEAQ. With 6 bases removed from V and 5 bases from J, the gap between germline ends came to 14 bases. CDR3 size: 14 residues. DNA of the CDR3: TGTGCCAGCAGACTTCGTGACAGGAACAATGAGCAGTTCTTC. It translates to CASRLRDRNNEQFF.

V is TRBV4-1 and J is TRBJ2-5; TRBD2 aligns across 8 bases. The CDR3 has 16 residues. With 0 bases clipped from V and 5 bases from J, the junction kept 8 bases outside the gene matches. Germline-derived CDR1 and CDR2 are MGHRA and YSYEKL. CDR3 in amino acids: CASSQDRSSGGETQYF. Written as DNA, the CDR3 is TGCGCCAGCAGCCAAGATCGTTCCAGCGGGGGTGAGACCCAGTACTTC.